Listed below are T cell receptor beta chains from one sample, sequenced in a study of shared clonotypes between healthy human individuals. Clones were read by immunoSEQ multiplex PCR, and TCRdb kept only the in-frame ones, dropping some. In the table there are millions of clones, 90% to 95% of which are singletons. The sequenced material came from naive CD4+ T cells from PBMCs. These receptors were obtained from a man between 18 and 29 years old in good health. Some clones in this sample may be carry-over from other donors' samples. Both conserved end residues are part of each CDR3. The order of the fields is J gene, V gene, D gene, clone size, CDR3 protein, CDR3 DNA. D genes are given only for firm matches. The size of a clone is reported for some rows only, either as once, few or many, or as a class for expanded clones.

TRBJ1-1 | TRBV11-1 | - | - | CASSFGAREAFF | TGTGCCAGCAGCTTCGGGGCCCGTGAAGCTTTCTTT
TRBJ2-1 | TRBV5-4 | - | - | CASSTPDAYNEQFF | TGTGCCAGCAGCACCCCTGACGCCTACAATGAGCAGTTCTTC
TRBJ2-7 | TRBV19 | - | once | CASSIVQGPTYEQYF | TGTGCCAGTAGTATAGTTCAGGGGCCTACCTACGAGCAGTACTTC
TRBJ1-4 | TRBV14 | - | - | CASRSSGNEKLFF | TGTGCCAGTCGGAGTTCGGGCAATGAAAAACTGTTTTTT
TRBJ2-5 | TRBV2 | - | - | CASSDGARSETQYF | TGTGCCAGCAGTGATGGGGCTCGTTCAGAGACCCAGTACTTC
TRBJ1-1 | TRBV28 | - | - | CASSLFRPVVVRAFF | TGTGCCAGCAGTTTGTTCAGACCGGTAGTGGTGCGGGCTTTCTTT
TRBJ2-2 | TRBV5-1 | - | - | CASSLGSPTGELFF | TGCGCCAGCAGCTTGGGGTCCCCCACCGGGGAGCTGTTTTTT
TRBJ2-3 | TRBV5-4 | TRBD2 | - | CASSYSGLRTDTQYF | TGTGCCAGCAGCTATAGCGGGCTACGCACAGATACGCAGTATTTT
TRBJ1-2 | TRBV30 | - | - | CAWSVQRGSYTF | TGTGCCTGGAGTGTACAGCGGGGAAGCTACACCTTC
TRBJ1-4 | TRBV5-6 | - | - | CASSPSRGYRVEKLFF | TGTGCCAGCAGCCCATCACGCGGCTACCGAGTTGAAAAACTGTTTTTT
TRBJ2-3 | TRBV7-2 | - | - | CASSSRGLTTDTQYF | TGTGCCAGCAGCTCCCGGGGACTTACCACAGATACGCAGTATTTT
TRBJ2-1 | TRBV11-2 | - | - | CASSSRAYSYNEQFF | TGTGCCAGCAGCTCCCGCGCATACTCCTACAATGAGCAGTTCTTC
TRBJ2-2 | TRBV7-3 | - | - | CASSLGGVANTGELFF | TGTGCCAGCAGCTTAGGGGGCGTTGCGAACACCGGGGAGCTGTTTTTT
TRBJ2-1 | TRBV28 | TRBD2 | - | CASSPPRASGRLNEQFF | TGTGCCAGCAGTCCCCCAAGAGCTAGCGGGAGACTCAATGAGCAGTTCTTC
TRBJ2-3 | TRBV7-9 | TRBD1 | - | CASSWGTGSTDAQYF | TGTGCCAGCAGCTGGGGGACAGGTTCCACAGATGCGCAGTATTTT
TRBJ2-2 | TRBV10-3 | TRBD2 | - | CAISPSGNTGELFF | TGTGCCATCAGTCCTAGCGGGAACACCGGGGAGCTGTTTTTT
TRBJ1-5 | TRBV6-5 | - | - | CASSRDSFQPQHF | TGTGCCAGCAGTCGTGACAGTTTTCAGCCCCAGCATTTT
TRBJ2-2 | TRBV15 | - | - | CATSRAQPRNTGELFF | TGTGCCACCAGCAGAGCCCAGCCCCGTAACACCGGGGAGCTGTTTTTT
TRBJ2-1 | TRBV25-1 | - | - | CASSDRLNEQFF | TGTGCCAGCAGTGACAGGCTGAATGAGCAGTTCTTC
TRBJ2-1 | TRBV29-1 | - | - | CSVQPGLASYNEQFF | TGCAGCGTTCAACCGGGACTTGCGTCCTACAATGAGCAGTTCTTC
TRBJ2-7 | TRBV6-6 | - | - | CASSYADGRPSEQYF | TGTGCCAGCAGTTACGCAGACGGTCGCCCCTCCGAGCAGTACTTC
TRBJ2-7 | TRBV6-1 | TRBD2 | once | CASSRLAGAAYEQYF | TGTGCCAGCAGCCGACTAGCGGGAGCCGCCTACGAGCAGTACTTC
TRBJ2-7 | TRBV18 | - | few | CASSPGSSYEQYF | TGTGCCAGCTCACCAGGCAGCTCCTACGAGCAGTACTTC
TRBJ2-5 | TRBV7-8 | - | - | CASSAGPQETQYF | TGTGCCAGCAGCGCGGGACCGCAAGAGACCCAGTACTTC
TRBJ2-7 | TRBV7-6 | - | - | CASSSPGRNSEQYF | TGTGCCAGCAGTTCTCCGGGCAGGAATAGCGAGCAGTACTTC
TRBJ2-3 | TRBV5-4 | - | - | CASKDRSSTDTQYF | TGTGCCAGCAAAGACAGGTCGAGCACAGATACGCAGTATTTT
TRBJ2-7 | TRBV28 | - | - | CASSPAGFYEQYF | TGTGCCAGCAGCCCAGCCGGGTTCTACGAGCAGTACTTC
TRBJ1-1 | TRBV5-1 | - | - | CASSPLDGNTEAFF | TGCGCCAGCAGCCCACTGGACGGGAACACTGAAGCTTTCTTT
TRBJ2-3 | TRBV10-1 | - | - | CASSGDSTDTQYF | TGCGCCAGCAGTGGGGACAGCACAGATACGCAGTATTTT
TRBJ2-3 | TRBV4-2 | - | - | CASSPFRAGRTDTQYF | TGTGCCAGCAGCCCGTTCCGAGCGGGCCGCACAGATACGCAGTATTTT
TRBJ2-3 | TRBV10-3 | - | - | CATRTDSGTDTQYF | TGTGCCACCAGGACAGATTCGGGCACAGATACGCAGTATTTT
TRBJ2-3 | TRBV10-3 | TRBD2 | - | CAIRGSGSSTDTQYF | TGTGCCATCAGGGGAAGCGGGAGCTCTACAGATACGCAGTATTTT
TRBJ2-6 | TRBV2 | - | - | CASRGGGFSGANVLTF | TGTGCCAGCAGAGGCGGGGGCTTCTCTGGGGCCAACGTCCTGACTTTC
TRBJ1-2 | TRBV30 | - | once | CAWGPLQGSYGYTF | TGTGCCTGGGGCCCTTTGCAGGGGAGCTATGGCTACACCTTC
TRBJ2-6 | TRBV7-9 | - | - | CASSLASGGSGANVLTF | TGTGCCAGCAGCTTAGCAAGTGGAGGGTCTGGGGCCAACGTCCTGACTTTC
TRBJ1-1 | TRBV19 | TRBD1 | - | CASSIRDRGRGRKNTEAFF | TGTGCCAGTAGTATTAGGGACAGGGGGCGAGGTCGAAAGAACACTGAAGCTTTCTTT
TRBJ1-1 | TRBV25-1 | - | once | CASSATNTEAFF | TGTGCCAGCAGTGCCACAAACACTGAAGCTTTCTTT
TRBJ2-1 | TRBV28 | - | - | CASFQARSSYNEQFF | TGTGCCAGCTTCCAGGCACGCAGCTCCTACAATGAGCAGTTCTTC
TRBJ2-7 | TRBV19 | TRBD1 | - | CASSIVTGAPYEQYF | TGTGCCAGTAGTATAGTAACAGGGGCGCCCTACGAGCAGTACTTC
TRBJ2-5 | TRBV7-2 | - | few | CASSFKETQYF | TGTGCCAGCAGCTTTAAGGAGACCCAGTACTTC
TRBJ1-1 | TRBV10-3 | - | - | CAISEFGRGTEAFF | TGTGCCATCAGTGAATTCGGCAGGGGCACTGAAGCTTTCTTT
TRBJ2-7 | TRBV4-3 | TRBD2 | - | CASSQGTSGLSYEQYF | TGCGCCAGCAGCCAAGGGACTAGCGGCCTCTCCTACGAGCAGTACTTC
TRBJ2-2 | TRBV28 | - | - | CASSSRGVSAGELFF | TGTGCCAGCAGTTCCCGCGGAGTTAGCGCCGGGGAGCTGTTTTTT
TRBJ2-3 | TRBV5-4 | - | - | CASSGSDRRTDTQYF | TGTGCCAGCAGCGGATCGGACCGGAGGACAGATACGCAGTATTTT
TRBJ2-5 | TRBV27 | - | once | CASSPRWGETQYF | TGTGCCAGCAGTCCCCGGTGGGGGGAGACCCAGTACTTC
TRBJ1-1 | TRBV15 | - | - | CATSGAHGEAFF | TGTGCCACCAGCGGCGCGCACGGTGAAGCTTTCTTT
TRBJ2-5 | TRBV29-1 | TRBD1 | - | CSVERGQGAAQYF | TGCAGCGTTGAGAGGGGACAGGGGGCTGCCCAGTACTTC
TRBJ2-3 | TRBV6-5 | - | - | CASSTTDTQYF | TGTGCCAGCAGCACAACAGATACGCAGTATTTT
TRBJ1-1 | TRBV6-4 | - | few | CASSVDRFTEAFF | TGTGCCAGCAGCGTCGACAGGTTCACTGAAGCTTTCTTT